These T cell receptor beta chains were read from a single sample in a study of tumor and adjacent non-tumor tissue in lung cancer. TCRdb reprocessed the multiplex PCR reads with MiXCR, giving one entry per CDR3 protein. Among approximately 110,000 distinct CDR3 sequences listed, roughly 74% were seen once. Sequences were obtained from lung tumor tissue. All receptors come from a woman in her fifties or sixties with non-small cell lung cancer. Both conserved end residues are part of each CDR3. The order of the fields is V gene, D gene, J gene, clone size, CDR3 DNA, CDR3 protein. D genes are given only for firm matches. Clone size is given for some rows only: seen once, a few or many times, or a class if the clone is expanded.

V: TRBV12-3/TRBV12-4; D: -; J: TRBJ2-2; size: -; DNA: TGTGCCGGCAAACGAGAGGGAGGGGGTACCGGGGAGCTGTTTTTT; CDR3: CAGKREGGGTGELFF
V: TRBV11-3; D: TRBD2; J: TRBJ2-1; size: -; DNA: TGTGCCAACAACTTAGGCCTAGCGGGGGGGAACTATCATAGTGAGCAGTCCTTC; CDR3: CANNLGLAGGNYHSEQSF
V: TRBV29-1; D: TRBD2; J: TRBJ2-3; size: few; DNA: TGCAGCGTGAGACTAGCGGCTAACACAGATACGCAGTATTTT; CDR3: CSVRLAANTDTQYF
V: TRBV20-1; D: -; J: TRBJ2-2; size: -; DNA: TGCAGTGCTAGAGAGATGAACACCGGGGAGCTATCTTTT; CDR3: CSAREMNTGELSF
V: TRBV11-2; D: -; J: TRBJ1-5; size: -; DNA: TGTGCCAGCAACTCCCAGAATGGTCATCCCCAGCATTTT; CDR3: CASNSQNGHPQHF
V: TRBV29-1; D: -; J: TRBJ2-7; size: -; DNA: TGCAGCGTTGAACCCCGACAAGGGGCTTCCTACGAGCAGCACTTC; CDR3: CSVEPRQGASYEQHF
V: TRBV29-1; D: TRBD1; J: TRBJ1-2; size: -; DNA: TGCAGCGGGACGGCGACAGGGAACTATGCCTACACCTTC; CDR3: CSGTATGNYAYTF
V: TRBV20-1; D: -; J: TRBJ2-3; size: -; DNA: TGCAGTGCGCAAGAGTTAGGTAGCAGGGTTACAGATACGCAGTATTTT; CDR3: CSAQELGSRVTDTQYF
V: TRBV11-2; D: -; J: TRBJ2-3; size: -; DNA: TGTCCTGGCAGCTTAACAGATACGCAGTATTTT; CDR3: CPGSLTDTQYF
V: TRBV10-2; D: TRBD1; J: TRBJ1-1; size: once; DNA: TGTGCCGGTAGCGAGTGGACAGGGGGCTACACTGAAGCTGTCTTT; CDR3: CAGSEWTGGYTEAVF
V: TRBV11-2; D: TRBD1; J: TRBJ1-5; size: -; DNA: TGTGCCAGCCCCCGGGACAGGGGTCAGCTCCATCATTTT; CDR3: CASPRDRGQLHHF
V: TRBV5-4; D: -; J: TRBJ1-2; size: many; DNA: TGTGCCAGCAGCTTGGACAGGGTCAATGGCTACACCTTC; CDR3: CASSLDRVNGYTF
V: TRBV11-2; D: -; J: TRBJ2-7; size: -; DNA: TGTGCCAGCAGTTGGGACCGTGGAGGATACAAGCACTACTTC; CDR3: CASSWDRGGYKHYF
V: TRBV6-2/TRBV6-3; D: -; J: TRBJ1-1; size: many; DNA: TGTGCCAGCAGTTACTCGGTTCAGGGTCCTGAAGCTTTCTTT; CDR3: CASSYSVQGPEAFF
V: TRBV14; D: -; J: TRBJ2-7; size: -; DNA: TGTGCCAGGAGCAATCAGGGATCGGCCTACGAGCAGTACTTC; CDR3: CARSNQGSAYEQYF
V: TRBV6-1; D: TRBD2; J: TRBJ2-1; size: -; DNA: TGTGCCATCAGTCATGGGACTAGAAACAATGAGCAGTTCTTC; CDR3: CAISHGTRNNEQFF
V: TRBV20-1; D: -; J: TRBJ1-1; size: -; DNA: TGCAGTGCTCCCAAAGAAGGGGACTCCGTGACCACTGAAGCTTTCTTT; CDR3: CSAPKEGDSVTTEAFF
V: TRBV28; D: -; J: TRBJ2-7; size: -; DNA: TGTGCCAGCAGTTCTTGGACGGAAAGAACCTACGAGCAGTACTTC; CDR3: CASSSWTERTYEQYF
V: TRBV5-1; D: TRBD2; J: TRBJ2-7; size: -; DNA: TGCGCCAGCAGCTCCCCGGGACTAGAATCCTACGAGCAGTACTTC; CDR3: CASSSPGLESYEQYF
V: TRBV11-1; D: -; J: TRBJ2-7; size: once; DNA: TGTGCCAGCAGCTTAGCGGGACATGGGGGATCCTACAAGCAGTACTTC; CDR3: CASSLAGHGGSYKQYF
V: TRBV6-6; D: -; J: TRBJ2-1; size: -; DNA: TGTGCCACCAGAAAAGGGCTAGTGGGACGGAATGAGCAGTTCTTC; CDR3: CATRKGLVGRNEQFF
V: TRBV11-3; D: -; J: TRBJ1-3; size: -; DNA: TGTTTCACCCGGGAGGACTCTGGTAACACCATATATTTT; CDR3: CFTREDSGNTIYF
V: TRBV6-2/TRBV6-3; D: -; J: TRBJ1-2; size: -; DNA: TGTGCCACCACGGATGATGGCAACTATGGGTACACCTTC; CDR3: CATTDDGNYGYTF
V: TRBV4-1; D: -; J: TRBJ1-1; size: -; DNA: TGCGCCAGCAGCCAAGTTCAGGTGGGAATTGTTGTGAACACTGAAGCTTTCTTT; CDR3: CASSQVQVGIVVNTEAFF
V: TRBV11-2; D: -; J: TRBJ2-2; size: -; DNA: TGTGCCAGCAGCTTAGTATTTACGGCGCACACCGGGAAGCTGTTTTTT; CDR3: CASSLVFTAHTGKLFF
V: TRBV6-1; D: TRBD2; J: TRBJ2-1; size: -; DNA: TGTGCCGTTCTAGCGGGAGGATACAATGAGCAGTTCTTC; CDR3: CAVLAGGYNEQFF
V: TRBV30; D: -; J: TRBJ1-5; size: -; DNA: TGTCCCTGGAGTGAGGGCAGCATTAACAATCAGCCCCAGCATTTT; CDR3: CPWSEGSINNQPQHF
V: TRBV6-1; D: -; J: TRBJ2-6; size: -; DNA: TGCGCCAGCAGTGGATCGGGTTTTAGTTTCCCTGGGGCCAACGTCCTGACTTTC; CDR3: CASSGSGFSFPGANVLTF
V: TRBV15; D: -; J: TRBJ2-1; size: -; DNA: TGTGCCACTCGGTCGGGTGGCTCCTACAATGAGCAGTTCTTC; CDR3: CATRSGGSYNEQFF
V: TRBV5-1; D: -; J: TRBJ2-2; size: once; DNA: TGCGCCAGCAGCTTGACGGAATCCGGGGGACTGTTTTTT; CDR3: CASSLTESGGLFF
V: TRBV6-1; D: -; J: TRBJ1-1; size: -; DNA: TGTGCCAACCATACCGACGGGGGAACTGAAGCTTTCTTT; CDR3: CANHTDGGTEAFF
V: TRBV4-2; D: TRBD1; J: TRBJ2-7; size: -; DNA: TGTGTCAGTAGATTGGGACAGACTTACGAGCAGTACTTC; CDR3: CVSRLGQTYEQYF
V: TRBV20-1; D: -; J: TRBJ1-1; size: -; DNA: TGCAGTGCGAGGGGGGACGGTGTATCTGAAGCTTTCTTT; CDR3: CSARGDGVSEAFF
V: TRBV5-5; D: -; J: TRBJ2-5; size: -; DNA: TGTGCCAGCCTAGCGAGGTTAAAAGAGACCCAGTACTTC; CDR3: CASLARLKETQYF
V: TRBV6-5; D: TRBD1; J: TRBJ1-3; size: -; DNA: TGTGCCAGCAGCAGCGACAGGGGGCGGCGGAACACCATATATTTT; CDR3: CASSSDRGRRNTIYF
V: TRBV5-1; D: TRBD1; J: TRBJ2-7; size: -; DNA: TGCGCCAGCAGCTTGGACAGGGGCTACGAGCAGTACTTC; CDR3: CASSLDRGYEQYF
V: TRBV28; D: -; J: TRBJ1-3; size: -; DNA: TGTGCCAGCAGTCGCCGGAACTCTGGAAACACCATATATTTT; CDR3: CASSRRNSGNTIYF
V: TRBV20-1; D: -; J: TRBJ1-1; size: -; DNA: TGCAGTGCTAAGACAGAGAGTGGAACTGAAGCTTTCTTT; CDR3: CSAKTESGTEAFF
V: TRBV2; D: TRBD2; J: TRBJ2-3; size: -; DNA: TGTGCCAGCAGTGACGGGGGGGCCGCAGATACGCAGTATTTT; CDR3: CASSDGGAADTQYF
V: TRBV20-1; D: -; J: TRBJ2-5; size: -; DNA: TGCAGTGCTAGAGATTTTACTATCGGTCTCGGGAAGACCCGGTACTTC; CDR3: CSARDFTIGLGKTRYF
V: TRBV4-1; D: TRBD1; J: TRBJ1-2; size: many; DNA: TGCGCCAGCAGCCAAGATTCGGAGACAGGGGCTGGCTACACCTTC; CDR3: CASSQDSETGAGYTF
V: TRBV25-1; D: TRBD2; J: TRBJ2-1; size: -; DNA: TGTGCCAGGAGTGATTGGACTAGCGGGAGGGTCGATGAGCAGTTCTTC; CDR3: CARSDWTSGRVDEQFF
V: TRBV28; D: TRBD1; J: TRBJ1-4; size: few; DNA: TGTGCCAGCTCGCCGGCAGGGGGCGGTGAAAAACTGTTTTTT; CDR3: CASSPAGGGEKLFF
V: TRBV7-8; D: TRBD1; J: TRBJ2-1; size: -; DNA: TGTGCCAGCCGGGACAGGGAGCTACATGAGCAGTTCTTC; CDR3: CASRDRELHEQFF